This TCR beta chain was sequenced in a study of blood T cell repertoires in COVID-19. Study-wide background: Sample material is recorded as cDNA or gDNA derived from T cells, B-cell-depleted T cells, or PBMCs.

There are many counts of this clone. In the source study's methods: Amplification with reference gene primers provided the estimates of nucleated cell counts. The repertoire was sequenced with immunoSEQ multiplex PCR; TCRdb's copy has only in-frame clones and lacks some. V, J and clone size derive from that table, while D and trimming were established from the DNA sequence. The sample holds 400,000 to 450,000 clones, 70% to 90% seen once. The germline CDR1 and CDR2 sequences are SGHNT and YENEEA. V gave up 1 base and J gave up 0 bases; unmatched junction bases: 1. The CDR3 has 16 residues. Sequenced material: peripheral blood. The source of this sequence is a woman in her forties or fifties with COVID-19, enrolled during active disease. The gene calls are TRBV11-3 and TRBJ2-1, with 9 bases that match TRBD2. The CDR3 sequence is CASSLGGGASYNEQFF. The CDR3 DNA reads as TGTGCCAGCAGCTTAGGCGGGGGGGCCTCCTACAATGAGCAGTTCTTC.